The 10 T cell receptor beta chains presented below share a single source sample, sequenced in a study of blood T cell repertoires in COVID-19. Repertoires were generated with immunoSEQ multiplex PCR, while TCRdb's copy carries only in-frame clones and drops some. In the table there are about 230,000 clones, approximately 81% of which are singletons. Sequencing was done on a sample of peripheral blood. These receptors were obtained from an elderly woman with acute or convalescent COVID-19.

This clone was recorded only once. The chain recombines TRBV4-1 with TRBJ2-7; the D gene is possibly TRBD1 (6 bases). The CDR3 runs to 15 residues. Trimming took off 3 bases at V and 0 bases at J, with 12 bases between the two ends. The germline gives CDR1 MGHRA, CDR2 YSYEKL. The chain's CDR3 is CASSQSTGSSYEQYF. CDR3 sequence (DNA): TGCGCCAGCAGCCAGTCGACAGGAAGCTCCTACGAGCAGTACTTC.

The V call is TRBV5-4, the J call TRBJ1-4; TRBD1 aligns across 7 bases. The length of the CDR3 is 15 residues. V trimming: 4 bases; J trimming: 2 bases; junction bases outside the gene matches: 5. Germline CDR1 reads SGHNT; CDR2 reads YYREEE (reference sequence). The CDR3 reads CASSERQGTNEKLFF. CDR3 DNA sequence: TGTGCCAGCAGCGAAAGACAGGGCACTAATGAAAAACTGTTTTTT. The whole variable domain, filled in from reference TRBV5-4 and TRBJ1-4, reads ETGVTQSPTHLIKTRGQQVTLRCSSQSGHNTVSWYQQALGQGPQFIFQYYREEENGRGNFPPRFSGLQFPNYSSELNVNALELDDSALYLCASSERQGTNEKLFFGSGTQLSVL.

This chain uses TRBV15 with TRBJ1-5; D is unclear. Trimming took off 0 bases at V and 6 bases at J, with 6 bases between the two ends. Per germline, CDR1 LNHNV and CDR2 YYDKDF (reference sequence). CDR3 length: 13 amino acids. The CDR3 loop is CATSRDPGQPQHF. Written as DNA, the CDR3 is TGTGCCACCAGCAGAGATCCGGGTCAGCCCCAGCATTTT.

The J gene is TRBJ2-4, the V gene TRBV6-1, with 12 bases matching TRBD2. Germline CDR1 reads MNHNS; CDR2 reads SASEGT. This CDR3 spans 15 amino acids. The ends lost 2 bases at V and 6 bases at J; junction bases unmatched: 2. CDR3 bases: TGTGCCAGCAGTGAACGGACTAGCGGGGTAAACATTCAGTACTTC. Residues: CASSERTSGVNIQYF.

The chain is built from TRBV5-6 and TRBJ2-2, with D tentatively TRBD2 (5 bases). Germline loops: CDR1 SGHDT, CDR2 YYEEEE. V was pared by 4 bases and J by 0 bases, with 13 bases between. This CDR3 spans 16 amino acids. CDR3 protein: CASSPGLTANTGELFF. DNA for the CDR3: TGTGCCAGCAGCCCCGGACTCACCGCGAACACCGGGGAGCTGTTTTTT.

The J gene is TRBJ2-4, the V gene TRBV12-3 or TRBV12-4; possibly TRBD2 for D (6 bases). The CDR3 extends over 13 amino acids. V lost 6 bases and J lost 7, with 13 bases in between. This chain's CDR3 is CASSRPGVNIQYF. CDR3 DNA sequence: TGTGCCAGCAGCCGACCGGGGGTGAACATTCAGTACTTC.

Comment on this clone: This clone may be a read error of a much larger clone one base away. The CDR3 reads CASSLGVGGELFF. DNA of the CDR3: TGTGCCAGCAGCTTAGGAGTCGGCGGGGAGCTGTTTTTT. The rearrangement uses TRBV7-8 and TRBJ2-2; D not certain. The germline CDR1 and CDR2 sequences are SGHVS and FQNEAQ. V lost 1 base and J 7 bases, leaving 7 bases between the germline ends. The CDR3 sequence is 13 residues long.

The chain is built from TRBV9 and TRBJ2-3, with 8 bases that match TRBD2. CDR3 length equals 16 residues. Germline trimming cut 1 base from V and 4 bases from J; bases unmatched to any gene: 8. Germline CDR1 is SGDLS and CDR2 is YYNGEE. This CDR3 reads CASSVMGAGAADTQYF. CDR3 bases: TGTGCCAGCAGCGTAATGGGAGCGGGAGCCGCAGATACGCAGTATTTT. The full variable domain, completed using reference TRBV9 and TRBJ2-3, is DSGVTQTPKHLITATGQRVTLRCSPRSGDLSVYWYQQSLDQGLQFLIQYYNGEERAKGNILERFSAQQFPDLHSELNLSSLELGDSALYFCASSVMGAGAADTQYFGPGTRLTVL.

The chain joins TRBV9 to TRBJ1-2; tentative D call: TRBD1 (5 bases). Trimming removed 0 bases at V and 8 bases at J, with 14 bases between. Germline assignment: CDR1 SGDLS and CDR2 YYNGEE. The CDR3 is 14 residues long. The CDR3 spells CASSVDQGSGGYTF. The CDR3, as DNA: TGTGCCAGCAGCGTAGATCAGGGTTCCGGGGGCTACACCTTC.

The V gene is TRBV7-9, the J gene TRBJ2-3, with TRBD1 as a possible D gene (6 bases). The CDR3 is 15 amino acids. Germline loops: CDR1 SEHNR, CDR2 FQNEAQ (reference sequence). V was shortened by 11 bases and J by 2 bases, with 20 bases between the two germline ends. CDR3 in DNA: TGTGCCGGGGATGGGGGCTTTAGTTCCACAGATACGCAGTATTTT. Translation: CAGDGGFSSTDTQYF.